This entry features one TCR beta chain sequence. Seattle-derived patients entered the study during active infection and were followed longitudinally. This sample was taken from a study of blood T cell repertoires in COVID-19. The trim removed 2 bases at V and 2 bases at J, leaving 5 bases unmatched. CDR3 size: 15 residues. Germline CDR1 reads SGDLS; CDR2 reads YYNGEE. Study processing details: The assay estimated nucleated cells by amplifying reference gene primers. Here immunoSEQ multiplex PCR was the method, and the copy in TCRdb shows in-frame clones only, minus some. V, J and clone size derive from that table, while D and trimming were established from the DNA sequence. Here the sample spans about 120,000 clones, around 81% being singletons.

The source material was peripheral blood. The chain uses TRBV9 and TRBJ2-5; 8 bases line up with TRBD2. The receptor comes from a man aged 25-45 years with COVID-19, enrolled during active disease. As DNA, the CDR3 is TGTGCCAGCAGCGTGGGGACTAGAGAACAAGAGACCCAGTACTTC. Protein: CASSVGTREQETQYF. Using reference TRBV9 and TRBJ2-5 for the parts outside the CDR3, the full variable domain is DSGVTQTPKHLITATGQRVTLRCSPRSGDLSVYWYQQSLDQGLQFLIQYYNGEERAKGNILERFSAQQFPDLHSELNLSSLELGDSALYFCASSVGTREQETQYFGPGTRLLVL.